This T cell receptor (beta chain) stems from a study of T-cell reconstitution after alpha-beta-depleted transplantation in children. This clonotype was detected ten times or more. Antigen specificity is unknown. Notes on the study in general: Reportedly, only several hundred clones from non-depleted graft cells drove alpha-beta T-cell counts at about two months. Fresh T-cell production supplied most of the T-cell counts and diversity seen one year after transplant. Surviving recipient cells, namely T cells and thymic progenitors, were the source of high day-60 TCRbeta diversity in some patients.

Unique molecular identifiers featured in how the TCRbeta library was prepared. Each CDR3 protein gets one entry after TCRdb re-called the PCR reads with MiXCR. This sample has under 250,000 distinct CDR3 sequences, with under 8.5% found just once. Between the trimmed V and J ends, which lost 7 bases and 7 bases, there was a span of 14 bases. Germline V gene lookup returns CDR1 MDHEN and CDR2 SYDVKM. The CDR3 is 13 amino acids. This chain links TRBV28 with TRBJ2-4; D may be TRBD2 (7 bases). Sequences were derived from PBMCs, sampled before TCRalphabeta/CD19-depleted stem cell transplant. The clonotype comes from a boy younger than 10 with acute lymphoblastic leukemia, due to receive a stem cell transplant. CDR3 residues: CASTIQGGNIQYF. CDR3 coding DNA: TGTGCCAGCACCATACAGGGAGGGAACATTCAGTACTTC.